Listed here are 27 T cell receptor beta chains from one sample, sequenced in a study of blood T cell repertoires in COVID-19. TCRdb's table, derived via immunoSEQ multiplex PCR, lists solely in-frame clones and lacks some. There are 120,000 to 150,000 clones in the sample; approximately 80% occur only once, and roughly 6.4% lies in the top ten. Source material: PBMCs or T cells enriched from blood (not recorded which). These receptors all come from a woman between 40 and 55 years old who had recovered from COVID-19.

This clone has a single count. The gene calls are TRBV29-1 and TRBJ2-1; a weak D match, TRBD2 (5 bases). The CDR3 is made up of 13 amino acids. Deletions cut 3 bases from V and 9 bases from J, with 15 bases between. Germline values: CDR1 SQVTM, CDR2 ANQGSEA. In nucleotides, the CDR3 is TGCAGCGTTGACCGATACTTACGGGGTGAGCAGTTCTTC. Its protein is CSVDRYLRGEQFF.

This sequence joins TRBV28 and TRBJ1-1; the match to TRBD1 covers 9 bases. The V and J ends lost 6 bases and 4 bases, in that order; junction bases with no gene match: 6. The germline V gene has CDR1 MDHEN and CDR2 SYDVKM. This CDR3 region has 14 residues. The CDR3 here is CASSPGQGVTEAFF. DNA of the CDR3: TGTGCCAGCAGCCCGGGACAGGGCGTCACTGAAGCTTTCTTT.

The chain recombines TRBV20-1 with TRBJ2-7; D ambiguous. The CDR3 is 11 amino acids. Germline loops: CDR1 DFQATT, CDR2 SNEGSKA (reference sequence). V lost 7 bases and J lost 6, with 13 bases in between. The CDR3: CSVRGSGEQYF. The DNA for the CDR3 is TGCAGTGTCAGAGGATCCGGCGAGCAGTACTTC.

V gene TRBV27 combines with J gene TRBJ2-7; D is possibly TRBD1 (5 bases). CDR3 length: 13 amino acids. Germline loops: CDR1 MNHEY, CDR2 SMNVEV (reference sequence). Trimming removed 2 bases at V and 4 bases at J, with 9 bases between. CDR3 nucleotide sequence: TGTGCCAGCAGTTTAGGGGCAGAGTACGAGCAGTACTTC. It yields the protein CASSLGAEYEQYF.

The V call is TRBV27, the J call TRBJ2-7, with 9 positions matching TRBD1. This CDR3 spans 15 amino acids. The junction had 9 bases not matched to a gene; V was cut back by 6 bases and J by 3 bases. Germline V gene lookup returns CDR1 MNHEY and CDR2 SMNVEV (reference sequence). This CDR3 is CASSPGTGLVYEQYF. CDR3 sequence (DNA): TGTGCCAGCAGCCCCGGGACAGGGTTGGTCTACGAGCAGTACTTC.

The rearrangement joins TRBV9 to TRBJ1-1; 7 positions match TRBD1. The CDR3 has 13 residues. The junction had 0 bases not matched to a gene; V was cut back by 3 bases and J by 1 base. CDR1 and CDR2 from the germline V gene are SGDLS and YYNGEE. The CDR3 reads CASSAGGNTEAFF. CDR3 coding DNA: TGTGCCAGCAGCGCAGGGGGGAACACTGAAGCTTTCTTT.

The V call is TRBV6-5, the J call TRBJ2-5, with a possible D match to TRBD2 (5 bases). The germline V and J ends were trimmed by 8 bases and 1 base, with 14 bases remaining between them. The germline CDR1 and CDR2 sequences are MNHEY and SVGAGI. There are 14 residues in the CDR3. Written as DNA, the CDR3 is TGTGCCAGCTCCTCACTAGGATCCCAAGAGACCCAGTACTTC. The encoded protein is CASSSLGSQETQYF.

The chain carries TRBV2 and TRBJ1-2; tentatively, D is TRBD1 (6 bases). V was cut by 2 bases and J by 3 bases, with 13 bases left in between. The CDR3 consists of 15 residues. Germline V gene lookup returns CDR1 SNHLY and CDR2 FYNNEI. CDR3 nucleotide sequence: TGTGCCAGCAGTGAACGCAGGGGCGCTTACTATGGCTACACCTTC. It codes for CASSERRGAYYGYTF.

V usage is TRBV2 and J usage is TRBJ2-1; unclear D gene. Germline values: CDR1 SNHLY, CDR2 FYNNEI. There are 14 residues in the CDR3. The V gene lost 7 bases and the J gene lost 6 bases, with 16 bases spanning the gap. The CDR3 sequence: CASNPATFVNEQFF. CDR3 DNA sequence: TGTGCCAGCAACCCCGCGACATTCGTCAATGAGCAGTTCTTC.

This clone was found a few times. The chain uses TRBV15 and TRBJ2-7; D may be TRBD1 (5 bases). CDR1 and CDR2 (germline): LNHNV, YYDKDF (reference sequence). This CDR3 comprises 14 residues. With 1 base removed from V and 7 bases from J, the gap between germline ends came to 14 bases. The CDR3 here is CATSRGQGMGEQYF. CDR3 nucleotide sequence: TGTGCCACCAGCAGAGGGCAGGGAATGGGGGAGCAGTACTTC.

This chain uses TRBV5-4 with TRBJ2-7; 8 bases agree with TRBD2. V dropped 0 bases and J dropped 5; count of bases not matched to a gene: 7. This CDR3 comprises 15 residues. CDR1 is SGHNT, CDR2 YYREEE, per germline (reference sequence). Here the CDR3 DNA reads TGTGCCAGCAGCTTGGGCGGACTAGCTGTCAACGAGCAGTACTTC. Amino acids: CASSLGGLAVNEQYF.

The rearrangement links TRBV4-2 to TRBJ2-5; D might be TRBD1 (5 bases). This CDR3 region has 14 residues. V lost 3 bases and J lost 2, with 10 bases in between. Germline V lookup: CDR1 LGHNA, CDR2 YNFKEQ. The DNA for the CDR3 is TGTGCCAGCAGCCAGCTGGGGCTTCAAGAGACCCAGTACTTC. Translating gives CASSQLGLQETQYF.

Written as DNA, the CDR3 is TGTGCCAGCAGCTTAGGGACTAGCGGGGGCTCGGATGAGCAGTTCTTC. Translating it yields CASSLGTSGGSDEQFF. The genes are TRBV7-8 and TRBJ2-1, with 13 bases fitting TRBD2. The V gene end was trimmed by 1 base and the J gene end by 8 bases; junction bases not matched to a gene: 5. The CDR3 covers 16 residues. CDR1 SGHVS and CDR2 FQNEAQ come from the germline V gene. The full variable domain, completed using reference TRBV7-8 and TRBJ2-1, is GAGVSQSPRYKVAKRGQDVALRCDPISGHVSLFWYQQALGQGPEFLTYFQNEAQLDKSGLPSDRFFAERPEGSVSTLKIQRTQQEDSAVYLCASSLGTSGGSDEQFFGPGTRLTVL.

V is TRBV19 and J is TRBJ2-3; D is uncertain. There are 14 residues in the CDR3. V lost 7 bases, J lost 6 bases, and 17 bases lay in between. CDR1 and CDR2 (germline): LNHDA, SQIVND (reference sequence). The CDR3 region is CASKATPADDTQYF. For the CDR3, the DNA is TGTGCCAGTAAAGCAACCCCCGCGGATGATACGCAGTATTTT.

The gene calls are TRBV10-3 and TRBJ1-1; possibly TRBD1 for D (6 bases). Looked up from germline, CDR1 is ENHRY and CDR2 is SYGVKD. Trimming cost V 0 bases and J 4 bases, with 15 bases left between them. The CDR3 spans 16 residues. The CDR3 sequence: CAISESSLRGGTEAFF. The CDR3 DNA follows: TGTGCCATCAGTGAGTCATCCTTAAGGGGGGGCACTGAAGCTTTCTTT.

The V and J genes are TRBV9 and TRBJ1-2, with a possible D match to TRBD1 (5 bases). The CDR3 totals 14 residues. V dropped 0 bases and J dropped 6 bases, with 12 bases sitting between them. Per germline, CDR1 SGDLS and CDR2 YYNGEE. CDR3 nucleotides: TGTGCCAGCAGCGTAGGTACCAGGGTGGATGGCTACACCTTC. The encoded protein is CASSVGTRVDGYTF.

This clone was recorded a few times. The J gene is TRBJ2-6, the V gene TRBV7-9, with D perhaps matching TRBD2 (5 bases). Trimming stripped 3 bases from V and 0 bases from J, with 9 bases between. Looked up from germline, CDR1 is SEHNR and CDR2 is FQNEAQ (reference sequence). CDR3 length equals 16 residues. CDR3 sequence (DNA): TGTGCCAGCAGCTTTCCGAGGGACTCTGGGGCCAACGTCCTGACTTTC. As protein: CASSFPRDSGANVLTF.

The CDR3 sequence: CASSYEKEWDIQYF. The CDR3 DNA reads as TGTGCCAGCAGTTACGAAAAGGAGTGGGACATTCAGTACTTC. The rearrangement joins TRBV6-5 to TRBJ2-4; the D is unclear. Germline CDR1 and CDR2: MNHEY and SVGAGI. The V end lost 2 bases, the J end lost 8 bases, and 13 bases lay between the germline ends. This CDR3 is 14 amino acids long.

The J gene is TRBJ1-6, the V gene TRBV7-3, with 9 bases fitting TRBD1. Germline V gene lookup returns CDR1 SGHTA and CDR2 FQGTGA. The CDR3 spans 15 residues. Trimming took 2 bases from V and 14 from J; bases not matched to a gene: 10. The CDR3 region has the DNA TGTGCCAGCAGCTTATCCGGGACAGGGATAGCGGCCCTCCACTTT. Amino acid sequence: CASSLSGTGIAALHF.

The genes are TRBV7-9 and TRBJ2-2; 7 nucleotides line up with TRBD1. This CDR3 spans 13 amino acids. Germline assignment: CDR1 SEHNR and CDR2 FQNEAQ (reference sequence). The junction had 0 bases not matched to a gene; V was cut back by 2 bases and J by 6 bases. Here the CDR3 DNA reads TGTGCCAGCAGCTTAACAGGGGCCGGGGAGCTGTTTTTT. Amino acids: CASSLTGAGELFF.

The chain employs TRBV3-1 (or the pseudogene TRBV3-2) and TRBJ1-2; maybe TRBD1 (5 bases). The CDR3 consists of 15 residues. Germline values: CDR1 LGHDT, CDR2 YNNKEL (reference sequence). Trimming stripped 0 bases from V and 2 bases from J, with 10 bases between. The CDR3: CASSQDLQGNYGYTF. In nucleotides, the CDR3 is TGTGCCAGCAGCCAAGATTTGCAGGGCAACTATGGCTACACCTTC.

V usage is TRBV27 and J usage is TRBJ2-5; possibly TRBD2 for D (5 bases). The germline V gene encodes CDR1 MNHEY and CDR2 SMNVEV (reference sequence). The CDR3 has 13 amino acids. Trimming shortened V by 5 bases and J by 2 bases, and 9 bases separated the two germline ends. Written as DNA, the CDR3 is TGTGCCAGCAGTCCTTGGACTCAAGAGACCCAGTACTTC. Encoded protein: CASSPWTQETQYF.

V is TRBV29-1 and J is TRBJ2-7, with TRBD1 matching over 9 bases. This CDR3 spans 13 amino acids. The germline V gene encodes CDR1 SQVTM and CDR2 ANQGSEA. With 6 bases clipped from V and 2 bases from J, the junction kept 5 bases outside the gene matches. This CDR3 is CSVRTGEPYEQYF. In nucleotides, the CDR3 is TGCAGCGTCAGGACAGGGGAACCCTACGAGCAGTACTTC.

The J gene is TRBJ2-3, the V gene TRBV3-1 (or the pseudogene TRBV3-2), with 9 positions matching TRBD2. This CDR3 spans 16 amino acids. CDR1 is LGHDT and CDR2 is YNNKEL in the germline V gene (reference sequence). The V and J ends lost 5 bases and 4 bases, in that order; junction bases with no gene match: 10. As DNA, the CDR3 is TGTGCCAGCAGCTATTCCGGGACTAGCAACCCAGATACGCAGTATTTT. Translation gives CASSYSGTSNPDTQYF.

V is TRBV27 and J is TRBJ1-5; D is perhaps TRBD1 (6 bases). The CDR3 loop spans 14 amino acids. The germline V gene encodes CDR1 MNHEY and CDR2 SMNVEV (reference sequence). V lost 5 bases, J lost 7 bases, and 15 bases lay in between. In nucleotides, the CDR3 is TGTGCCAGCAGTCTCCTAGGGGGAGACCAGCCCCAGCATTTT. Protein sequence: CASSLLGGDQPQHF.

The chain couples TRBV19 to TRBJ1-6; D is unclear. Germline loops: CDR1 LNHDA, CDR2 SQIVND (reference sequence). The CDR3 is made up of 15 amino acids. The V gene lost 1 base and the J gene lost 7 bases, with 11 bases spanning the gap. The CDR3 bases are TGTGCCAGTAGTATAGTCGGAGGGCGAAATTCACCCCTCCACTTT. It encodes CASSIVGGRNSPLHF.

The genes are TRBV10-2 and TRBJ1-6, with D possibly matching TRBD1 (6 bases). V was shortened by 4 bases and J by 8 bases, with 12 bases between the two germline ends. CDR3 length: 14 residues. Looked up from germline, CDR1 is WSHSY and CDR2 is SAAADI. In DNA form, the CDR3 reads TGCGCCAGCAGTGGTGGACAGTCTTATTCACCCCTCCACTTT. This encodes CASSGGQSYSPLHF.